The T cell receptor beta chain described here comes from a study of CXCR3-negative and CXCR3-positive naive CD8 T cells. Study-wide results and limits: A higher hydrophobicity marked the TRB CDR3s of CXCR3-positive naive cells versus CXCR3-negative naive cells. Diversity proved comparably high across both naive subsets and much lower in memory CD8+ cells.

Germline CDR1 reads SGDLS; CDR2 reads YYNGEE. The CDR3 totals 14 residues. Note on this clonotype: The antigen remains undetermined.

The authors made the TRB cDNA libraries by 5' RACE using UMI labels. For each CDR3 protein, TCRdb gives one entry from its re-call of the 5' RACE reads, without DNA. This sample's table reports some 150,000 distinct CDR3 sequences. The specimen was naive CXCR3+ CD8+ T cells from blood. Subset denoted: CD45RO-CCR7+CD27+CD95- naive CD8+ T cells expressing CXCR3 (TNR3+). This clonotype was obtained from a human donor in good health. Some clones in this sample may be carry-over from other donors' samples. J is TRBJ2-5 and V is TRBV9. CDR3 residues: CASTQLGDQETQYF.